These 10 T cell receptor beta chains were all obtained from the same sample, sequenced in a study of neurological immune-mediated disorders. TCRdb ran MiXCR on the 5' RACE reads and lists one entry per CDR3 protein. The table includes some 76,000 distinct CDR3 sequences, about 3% detected once. The material sequenced was PBMCs. All receptors derive from a woman between 45 and 60 years old with multiple sclerosis.

This clonotype was recorded many times. This chain uses TRBV7-3 with TRBJ1-6; TRBD1 is a possible D gene (5 bases). This CDR3 spans 14 amino acids. Germline CDR1 SGHTA, CDR2 FQGTGA. Between the trimmed V and J ends, which lost 3 bases and 7 bases, there was a span of 10 bases. CDR3 protein: CASSFGDPNSPLHF. For the CDR3, the DNA is TGTGCCAGCAGCTTTGGGGACCCCAATTCACCCCTCCACTTT.

This clonotype was recorded at least ten times. This sequence joins TRBV5-6 and TRBJ1-1; 10 bases align to TRBD1. The CDR3 has 16 amino acids. J was trimmed by 6 bases and V by 2 bases; bases with no gene match: 10. Germline V gene lookup returns CDR1 SGHDT and CDR2 YYEEEE. CDR3 DNA sequence: TGTGCCAGCAGCTTTCCGGGACAGGGGTTACTCTCTGAAGCTTTCTTT. It specifies CASSFPGQGLLSEAFF.

In its sample, this clonotype was seen many times. The chain couples TRBV14 to TRBJ2-7; 13 bases map to TRBD2. The CDR3 runs to 15 residues. Germline values: CDR1 SGHDN, CDR2 FVKESK. V shed 3 bases and J 5 bases; nucleotides not matched to a gene: 4. CDR3 coding DNA: TGTGCCAGCAGCCAGAGGACTAGCGGGAGTCACGAGCAGTACTTC. Protein product: CASSQRTSGSHEQYF.

At least ten counts were recorded for this clonotype. The chain recombines TRBV7-2 with TRBJ2-2; tentatively, D is TRBD1 (7 bases). The length of the CDR3 is 16 residues. Germline values: CDR1 SGHTA, CDR2 FQGNSA. V was shortened by 2 bases and J by 2 bases, with 12 bases between the two germline ends. The CDR3 bases are TGTGCCAGCAGCTTATTTCAGGGGGGAAACACCGGGGAGCTGTTTTTT. Translating it yields CASSLFQGGNTGELFF.

This clonotype was counted at least ten times. The chain has TRBV12-3 or TRBV12-4 and TRBJ1-2; 8 bases agree with TRBD1. The CDR3 runs to 15 residues. The V segment lost 6 bases and the J segment 2 bases; nucleotides outside the gene matches: 8. Here the CDR3 DNA reads TGTGCCAGCAGCCCCGGGGGACAGGCGAACTATGGCTACACCTTC. Its protein is CASSPGGQANYGYTF.

Many counts were recorded for this clonotype. This rearrangement joins TRBV12-3 or TRBV12-4 to TRBJ2-1, with 7 bases that match TRBD1. Trimming at V came to 4 bases and at J to 5 bases, leaving 8 bases not matched to a gene. There are 15 residues in the CDR3. The CDR3: CASSYDRASHNEQFF. CDR3 sequence (DNA): TGTGCCAGCAGTTATGACAGGGCGTCTCACAATGAGCAGTTCTTC.

This clonotype occurred many times. CDR3 region: CASSYAGTGGYEQYV. The CDR3, as DNA: TGTGCCAGCAGTTACGCCGGGACAGGGGGTTACGAGCAGTACGTC. V is TRBV6-5 and J is TRBJ2-7; 11 nucleotides match TRBD1. This CDR3 is built from 15 residues. The junction had 4 bases not matched to a gene; V was cut back by 2 bases and J by 4 bases. Germline values: CDR1 MNHEY, CDR2 SVGAGI.

In its sample, this clonotype was seen many times. The J gene is TRBJ2-4, the V gene TRBV20-1; 7 positions agree with TRBD1. Looked up from germline, CDR1 is DFQATT and CDR2 is SNEGSKA (reference sequence). This CDR3 contains 16 residues. Unmatched junction bases numbered 11, after V lost 0 bases and J lost 6 bases. The CDR3 spells CSARDDLRGGGNIQYF. CDR3 DNA: TGCAGTGCTAGAGACGACCTAAGAGGGGGCGGAAACATTCAGTACTTC.

This clonotype was recorded at least ten times. The chain uses TRBV6-1 and TRBJ1-5; D is unclear. Germline CDR1 is MNHNS and CDR2 is SASEGT. Trimming took 4 bases from V and 4 from J, leaving 8 bases between them. CDR3 length equals 13 residues. The CDR3, as DNA: TGTGCCAGCAGTGGAGACGGAAATCAGCCCCAGCATTTT. It is translated as CASSGDGNQPQHF.

This clonotype was seen repeatedly, ten times or more. V gene TRBV4-3 combines with J gene TRBJ1-1; the match to TRBD1 covers 10 bases. V dropped 4 bases and J dropped 0; count of bases not matched to a gene: 2. CDR1 and CDR2 (germline): LGHNA, YSLEER. This CDR3 spans 15 amino acids. The CDR3 loop is CASSRDRGMNTEAFF. The CDR3 nucleotides read TGCGCCAGCAGCCGGGACAGGGGAATGAACACTGAAGCTTTCTTT.